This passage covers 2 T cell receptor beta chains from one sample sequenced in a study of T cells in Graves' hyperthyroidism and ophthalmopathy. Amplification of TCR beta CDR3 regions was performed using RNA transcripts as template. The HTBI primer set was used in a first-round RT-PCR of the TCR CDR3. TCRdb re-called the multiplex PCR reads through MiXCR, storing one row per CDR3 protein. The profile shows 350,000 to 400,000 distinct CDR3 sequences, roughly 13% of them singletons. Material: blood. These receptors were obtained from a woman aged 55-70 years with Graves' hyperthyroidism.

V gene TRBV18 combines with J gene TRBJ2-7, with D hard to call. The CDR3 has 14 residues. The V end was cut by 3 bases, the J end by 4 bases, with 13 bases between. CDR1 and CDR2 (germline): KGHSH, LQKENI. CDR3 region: CASSPERLSYEQYF. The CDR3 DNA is TGTGCCAGCTCACCCGAAAGGCTGAGTTACGAGCAGTACTTC.

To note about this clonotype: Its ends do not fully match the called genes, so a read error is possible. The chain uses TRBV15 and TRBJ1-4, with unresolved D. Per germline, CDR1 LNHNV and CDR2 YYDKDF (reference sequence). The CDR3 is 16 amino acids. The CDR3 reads CAISRTPGRTNEKLFF. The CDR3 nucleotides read TGTGCCATCAGCAGAACCCCCGGGCGGACTAATGAAAAACTGTTTTTT.